These T cell receptor beta chains were read from a single sample in a study of blood T cell repertoires in COVID-19. Profiling relied on immunoSEQ multiplex PCR, and the TCRdb table lists in-frame clones only, not all of them. This sample has approximately 290,000 clones, with 70% to 90% found just once. Sequencing was done on a sample of peripheral blood. These receptors originate from a woman aged 60 to 75 with acute or convalescent COVID-19. The CDR3 runs from the conserved cysteine through the conserved F or W. The D gene is left open where the match is weak. Only part of the rows carry a size: once, few, many, or a class if the clone is expanded.

v_gene: TRBV5-1
d_gene: .
abundance: .
j_gene: TRBJ2-7
CDR3aa: CASSPRLAYEQYF
CDR3nt: TGCGCCAGCAGCCCCCGACTGGCCTACGAGCAGTACTTC

v_gene: TRBV5-1
d_gene: .
abundance: few
j_gene: TRBJ2-7
CDR3aa: CASRQGWEEQYF
CDR3nt: TGCGCCAGCAGGCAGGGTTGGGAAGAGCAGTACTTC

v_gene: TRBV11-2
d_gene: .
abundance: .
j_gene: TRBJ1-3
CDR3aa: CASSLQGYGNTIYF
CDR3nt: TGTGCCAGCAGCTTACAGGGGTATGGAAACACCATATATTTT

v_gene: TRBV28
d_gene: .
abundance: .
j_gene: TRBJ1-2
CDR3aa: CASSKEGVQGYTF
CDR3nt: TGTGCCAGCAGCAAAGAGGGGGTACAGGGCTACACCTTC

v_gene: TRBV11-2
d_gene: TRBD1
abundance: .
j_gene: TRBJ2-4
CDR3aa: CASSLDRATGGQYF
CDR3nt: TGTGCCAGCAGCTTAGACCGGGCAACAGGGGGTCAGTACTTC

v_gene: TRBV7-6
d_gene: .
abundance: .
j_gene: TRBJ2-2
CDR3aa: CASSLMEGSGTGELFF
CDR3nt: TGTGCCAGCAGCTTAATGGAGGGCAGCGGCACCGGGGAGCTGTTTTTT

v_gene: TRBV3-1/TRBV3-2
d_gene: .
abundance: once
j_gene: TRBJ1-1
CDR3aa: CASSRTGVYAFF
CDR3nt: TGTGCCAGCAGCCGGACGGGAGTGTATGCTTTCTTT

v_gene: TRBV3-1/TRBV3-2
d_gene: .
abundance: .
j_gene: TRBJ1-1
CDR3aa: CASTLGRLNTEAFF
CDR3nt: TGTGCCAGCACCCTAGGTCGTCTGAACACTGAAGCTTTCTTT

v_gene: TRBV5-1
d_gene: TRBD2
abundance: .
j_gene: TRBJ2-3
CDR3aa: CASSSGTSGGLQYF
CDR3nt: TGCGCCAGCAGCTCCGGAACTAGCGGGGGATTGCAGTATTTT

v_gene: TRBV4-2
d_gene: .
abundance: .
j_gene: TRBJ1-2
CDR3aa: CASSQEGGRDYGYTF
CDR3nt: TGTGCCAGCAGCCAAGAAGGTGGCAGGGATTATGGCTACACCTTC

v_gene: TRBV4-3
d_gene: TRBD2
abundance: .
j_gene: TRBJ2-7
CDR3aa: CASSEGLAGAYEQYF
CDR3nt: TGCGCCAGCAGCGAGGGACTAGCGGGAGCCTACGAGCAGTACTTC

v_gene: TRBV19
d_gene: .
abundance: once
j_gene: TRBJ2-6
CDR3aa: CAIRDSSGANVLTF
CDR3nt: TGTGCCATCCGGGACTCCTCGGGGGCCAACGTCCTGACTTTC

v_gene: TRBV23-1
d_gene: TRBD1
abundance: .
j_gene: TRBJ2-7
CDR3aa: CASSQSEQGARNYEQYF
CDR3nt: TGCGCCAGCAGTCAATCGGAACAGGGGGCCCGAAACTACGAGCAGTACTTC

v_gene: TRBV7-2
d_gene: TRBD1
abundance: once
j_gene: TRBJ1-5
CDR3aa: CASSEQGRPQHF
CDR3nt: TGTGCCAGCAGCGAACAGGGGAGGCCCCAGCATTTT

v_gene: TRBV7-2
d_gene: TRBD1
abundance: .
j_gene: TRBJ1-6
CDR3aa: CASSSDRGRSPLHF
CDR3nt: TGTGCCAGCAGCTCCGACAGGGGGCGTTCACCCCTCCACTTT

v_gene: TRBV14
d_gene: .
abundance: .
j_gene: TRBJ2-2
CDR3aa: CASSHAAPNTGELFF
CDR3nt: TGTGCCAGCAGCCATGCTGCGCCGAACACCGGGGAGCTGTTTTTT

v_gene: TRBV18
d_gene: .
abundance: .
j_gene: TRBJ1-1
CDR3aa: CASSPRSGPTEAFF
CDR3nt: TGTGCCAGCTCACCACGGTCAGGGCCCACTGAAGCTTTCTTT

v_gene: TRBV27
d_gene: TRBD1
abundance: .
j_gene: TRBJ2-7
CDR3aa: CASSRETGRTYEQYF
CDR3nt: TGTGCCAGCAGCCGTGAGACAGGGCGAACCTACGAGCAGTACTTC

v_gene: TRBV6-5
d_gene: TRBD1
abundance: .
j_gene: TRBJ1-2
CDR3aa: CASKTRGFYGYTF
CDR3nt: TGTGCCAGCAAAACCAGGGGGTTCTATGGCTACACCTTC

v_gene: TRBV7-6
d_gene: TRBD2
abundance: .
j_gene: TRBJ2-5
CDR3aa: CASSWKGLAGRAQYF
CDR3nt: TGTGCCAGCAGCTGGAAAGGGCTAGCGGGCAGGGCCCAGTACTTC

v_gene: TRBV30
d_gene: TRBD2
abundance: few
j_gene: TRBJ2-3
CDR3aa: CAWSSPSGSRTDTQYF
CDR3nt: TGTGCCTGGAGTTCTCCTAGCGGGAGTAGGACAGATACGCAGTATTTT

v_gene: TRBV6-5
d_gene: .
abundance: .
j_gene: TRBJ2-2
CDR3aa: CASSYSRRYTGELFF
CDR3nt: TGTGCCAGCAGTTACTCCCGGAGGTACACCGGGGAGCTGTTTTTT

v_gene: TRBV18
d_gene: TRBD2
abundance: .
j_gene: TRBJ2-3
CDR3aa: CASSPGLLGSTDTQYF
CDR3nt: TGTGCCAGCTCACCGGGACTACTGGGCTCCACAGATACGCAGTATTTT

v_gene: TRBV6-2/TRBV6-3
d_gene: TRBD2
abundance: .
j_gene: TRBJ2-5
CDR3aa: CASSPRGAQYF
CDR3nt: TGTGCCAGCAGCCCACGGGGGGCCCAGTACTTC

v_gene: TRBV9
d_gene: .
abundance: .
j_gene: TRBJ1-4
CDR3aa: CASSLVPGLTEKLFF
CDR3nt: TGTGCCAGCAGTTTAGTCCCGGGACTGACCGAAAAACTGTTTTTT

v_gene: TRBV5-1
d_gene: .
abundance: .
j_gene: TRBJ2-3
CDR3aa: CASTGGITSATDTQYF
CDR3nt: TGCGCCAGCACCGGGGGTATAACGTCTGCCACAGATACGCAGTATTTT

v_gene: TRBV28
d_gene: TRBD1
abundance: .
j_gene: TRBJ1-2
CDR3aa: CASSQDRVYGYTF
CDR3nt: TGTGCCAGCAGTCAGGACAGGGTTTATGGCTACACCTTC

v_gene: TRBV28
d_gene: .
abundance: .
j_gene: TRBJ1-5
CDR3aa: CASINSLNQPQHF
CDR3nt: TGTGCCAGCATAAACAGTTTAAATCAGCCCCAGCATTTT